This T cell receptor beta chain was retrieved from a study of T cell responses to AZD1222 COVID-19 vaccine. General observations from the study: The study sampled repertoires only after the peak T cell response.

In the case of this clone: Its specificity is not known.

Second-dose groups at about 4 or about 12 weeks were pooled. Germline CDR1 and CDR2: KGHDR and SFDVKD. This CDR3 contains 15 residues. Trimming pared 3 bases from V and 0 bases from J, leaving 5 bases between. Here immunoSEQ multiplex PCR was the method, and the copy in TCRdb shows in-frame clones only, minus some. The profile shows around 89,000 clones, approximately 91% of them singletons. The J gene is TRBJ2-6, the V gene TRBV24-1; D is possibly TRBD2 (5 bases). This TCR came from an adult who received the AZD1222 COVID-19 vaccine. The input for sequencing was peripheral blood, taken 28 days after the second AZD1222 dose. The CDR3 reads CATSDAGSGANVLTF. The CDR3 region has the DNA TGTGCCACCAGTGATGCGGGCTCTGGGGCCAACGTCCTGACTTTC.